This entry concerns a single T cell receptor beta chain. Its antigen is unknown. These data belong to a study of OX40 agonist ivuxolimab in advanced cancers. Looking at the study overall: In this cohort, patients received ivuxolimab, an agonistic anti-OX40 (CD134) antibody. Notes on the study in general: Normalized T-cell clonal expansion was also low in a subset of nonresponders.

Per the germline V gene, CDR1 is SGHTA and CDR2 is FQGNSA. This CDR3 is built from 14 residues. The ends were cut back, 7 bases at V and 4 bases at J, with 16 bases in the middle. TCRdb's table, derived via immunoSEQ multiplex PCR, lists solely in-frame clones and lacks some. The sample lists 30,000 or so clones, roughly 80% occurring once. This specimen consisted of CD4+ or CD8+ T cells sorted from blood, obtained in a trial of the OX40 agonist ivuxolimab. The TCR was taken from an adult with an advanced solid tumor such as melanoma, head and neck, liver or kidney cancer. The rearrangement links TRBV7-2 to TRBJ2-5; D gene unclear. The CDR3 bases are TGTGCCAGCACTCCCGGGCCTTTAACAGAGACCCAGTACTTC. Translated, it gives CASTPGPLTETQYF.